This TCR beta chain was retrieved from a study of radiotherapy plus CTLA-4 blockade in lung cancer. Germline-derived CDR1 and CDR2 are SNHLY and FYNNEI. This CDR3 has 15 residues. J was trimmed by 2 bases and V by 5 bases; bases with no gene match: 4. The protocol was immunoSEQ multiplex PCR, while the TCRdb copy is restricted to in-frame clones and leaves out a portion. Of 20,000 to 30,000 clones detected, roughly 71% appear once; the ten largest clones hold roughly 26%. The receptor was isolated from a human donor with non-small cell lung cancer that progressed on radiotherapy plus ipilimumab. The sample was peripheral blood, taken from a patient treated with radiotherapy plus ipilimumab. The chain couples TRBV2 to TRBJ2-1; 9 bases align to TRBD1. The chain's CDR3 is CASSPTGGTYNEQFF. CDR3 bases: TGTGCCAGCAGTCCGACAGGGGGTACCTACAATGAGCAGTTCTTC.